Reported below is one TCR beta chain. Its antigen remains unknown. CDR1 and CDR2 (germline): MNHEY, SMNVEV (reference sequence). V lost 5 bases and J lost 3, with 14 bases in between. This CDR3 comprises 15 residues. Repertoires were generated with immunoSEQ multiplex PCR, while TCRdb's copy carries only in-frame clones and drops some. This table holds around 50,000 clones, about three quarters found once. The data stem from a study of PD-1 blockade in classical Hodgkin lymphoma. The wider study: On a schedule of every 2 weeks, patients received nivolumab 3 mg/kg intravenously.

Study-wide results and limits: As was reported, newly diagnosed patients showed lower baseline TCR diversity than healthy donors did. Before treatment, complete responders showed about the same diversity as newly diagnosed patients.

Time point: cycle 4 day 1 (C4D1), after less than 7 weeks of nivolumab. Every patient experienced relapse after autologous stem cell transplantation, and brentuximab vedotin exposure varied. This sample comprised peripheral blood mononuclear cells (PBMCs), obtained before the fourth cycle of nivolumab. The clonotype comes from a human donor with classical Hodgkin lymphoma. The chain joins TRBV27 to TRBJ1-5; D gene ambiguous. The CDR3 spells CASSRSRLNNQPQHF. In nucleotides, the CDR3 is TGTGCCAGCAGTAGAAGTCGACTTAACAATCAGCCCCAGCATTTT.